These 26 T cell receptor beta chains were sequenced from one sample in a study of cytomegalovirus exposure and HLA in healthy donors. TCRdb's table, derived via immunoSEQ multiplex PCR, lists solely in-frame clones and lacks some. The top ten clones hold around 1.5% of a sample with tens of thousands of clones, around 94% of them seen once. What was sequenced was PBMCs. The receptors come from a man aged 18-30 years in good health and CMV-seropositive.

The chain combines TRBV10-3 with TRBJ2-3; 11 bases fit TRBD2. The J segment lost 3 bases and the V segment lost 2 bases, leaving 7 bases of the junction unmatched. The CDR3 is 17 amino acids. Germline CDR1 ENHRY, CDR2 SYGVKD. CDR3 sequence (DNA): TGTGCCATCAGTGAGGGTCTAGCGGGAGGAAAGACAGATACGCAGTATTTT. Translated, it gives CAISEGLAGGKTDTQYF.

The gene calls are TRBV27 and TRBJ2-3; TRBD1 is a possible D gene (5 bases). The CDR3 is 12 amino acids. Trimming pared 6 bases from V and 1 base from J, leaving 5 bases between. Germline CDR1 MNHEY, CDR2 SMNVEV (reference sequence). CDR3 nucleotide sequence: TGTGCCAGCAGACAGGGCACAGATACGCAGTATTTT. As protein: CASRQGTDTQYF.

V usage is TRBV6-5 and J usage is TRBJ1-1; possible D gene TRBD1, 6 bases. V lost 10 bases to trimming and J lost 1 base, with 13 bases between them. In germline, CDR1 is MNHEY, CDR2 SVGAGI. The CDR3 totals 13 residues. The CDR3 spells CAIQGWGNTEAFF. The CDR3 DNA is TGTGCCATCCAGGGGTGGGGGAACACTGAAGCTTTCTTT.

This clone was seen just once. This chain uses TRBV6-1 with TRBJ2-7; D is unresolved. CDR3 size: 11 residues. Germline CDR1 and CDR2: MNHNS and SASEGT. With 5 bases removed from V and 6 bases from J, the gap between germline ends came to 8 bases. CDR3 sequence (DNA): TGTGCCAGCAGTTCTGGCACCGAGCAGTACTTC. Protein product: CASSSGTEQYF.

J is TRBJ2-7 and V is TRBV5-8; tentatively, D is TRBD1 (5 bases). The CDR3 has 15 residues. Germline V gene data show CDR1 as SGHTS and CDR2 as YDEGEE. The V end lost 3 bases, the J end lost 6 bases, and 19 bases lay between the germline ends. The CDR3 region is CASSWKDLGRFEQYF. CDR3 in DNA: TGTGCCAGCAGCTGGAAGGATCTGGGGCGTTTCGAGCAGTACTTC. Combining the CDR3 with reference TRBV5-8 and TRBJ2-7 gives the whole variable domain EAGVTQSPTHLIKTRGQQATLRCSPISGHTSVYWYQQALGLGLQFLLWYDEGEERNRGNFPPRFSGRQFPNYSSELNVNALELEDSALYLCASSWKDLGRFEQYFGPGTRLTVT.

The CDR3 is CASSLLGGRTDTQYF. In nucleotides, the CDR3 is TGTGCCAGCAGCTTACTTGGCGGGAGGACAGATACGCAGTATTTT. The rearrangement joins TRBV7-6 to TRBJ2-3; 8 nucleotides agree with TRBD2. In germline, CDR1 is SGHVS, CDR2 FNYEAQ. With 2 bases clipped from V and 3 bases from J, the junction kept 4 bases outside the gene matches. The CDR3 has 15 amino acids.

The chain combines TRBV19 with TRBJ2-2; 7 nucleotides align to TRBD2. CDR3 length: 16 residues. Germline CDR1 LNHDA, CDR2 SQIVND (reference sequence). The junction had 7 bases not matched to a gene; V was cut back by 2 bases and J by 4 bases. CDR3 loop: CASSIQSGVGTGELFF. CDR3 bases: TGTGCCAGTAGTATACAGAGCGGGGTTGGCACCGGGGAGCTGTTTTTT.

The J gene is TRBJ2-3, the V gene TRBV14, with 7 nucleotides matching TRBD2. The J segment lost 1 base and the V segment lost 5 bases, leaving 9 bases of the junction unmatched. The CDR3 length is 16 residues. Germline assignment: CDR1 SGHDN and CDR2 FVKESK. The CDR3 region is CASSARTSRGTDTQYF. CDR3 DNA sequence: TGTGCCAGCAGCGCCAGGACTAGTAGGGGCACAGATACGCAGTATTTT.

Only one count was recorded for this clone. The chain recombines TRBV19 with TRBJ2-5; D is possibly TRBD2 (5 bases). CDR1 is LNHDA, CDR2 SQIVND, per germline (reference sequence). Trimming cost V 6 bases and J 5 bases, with 16 bases left between them. The CDR3 has 14 amino acids. This CDR3 is CASSPGRAWETQYF. The CDR3 nucleotides are TGTGCCAGTAGCCCCGGGCGGGCTTGGGAGACCCAGTACTTC.

V is TRBV11-3 and J is TRBJ2-5; TRBD2 agrees at 13 bases. V was pared by 0 bases and J by 4 bases, with 2 bases of the junction left unmatched. CDR3 length: 16 residues. The germline V gene has CDR1 SGHNT and CDR2 YENEEA. The CDR3 DNA reads TGTGCCAGCAGCTTAGAACTAGCGGGAGGGTCAGAGACCCAGTACTTC. This sequence encodes CASSLELAGGSETQYF. Together with reference TRBV11-3 and TRBJ2-5, the CDR3 gives the full variable domain: EAGVVQSPRYKIIEKKQPVAFWCNPISGHNTLYWYLQNLGQGPELLIRYENEEAVDDSQLPKDRFSAERLKGVDSTLKIQPAELGDSAVYLCASSLELAGGSETQYFGPGTRLLVL.

This rearrangement joins TRBV19 to TRBJ1-5; 12 bases are a match to TRBD1. Germline lookup yields CDR1 LNHDA and CDR2 SQIVND (reference sequence). This CDR3 contains 18 residues. J lost 4 bases, V lost 7 bases, and 14 bases had no gene match. In DNA form, the CDR3 reads TGTGCCAGTACCCCGTGGGGGACAGGGGGCATCCTAAATCAGCCCCAGCATTTT. This gives the protein CASTPWGTGGILNQPQHF.

This chain uses TRBV13 with TRBJ2-7; tentative D call: TRBD1 (5 bases). Trimming stripped 1 base from V and 5 bases from J, with 27 bases between. Germline-derived CDR1 and CDR2 are PRHDT and FYEKMQ (reference sequence). The CDR3 has 19 amino acids. The CDR3 DNA reads as TGTGCCAGCAGCTTAGAACGGCTTAGGACAACACCGGTCGGAGACGAGCAGTACTTC. Translated: CASSLERLRTTPVGDEQYF.

The gene calls are TRBV29-1 and TRBJ1-1, with TRBD1 identical over 9 bases. The CDR3 covers 13 residues. Per the germline V gene, CDR1 is SQVTM and CDR2 is ANQGSEA. V lost 7 bases, J lost 1 base, and 4 bases stayed unmatched. CDR3 nucleotides: TGCAGCGCCCGACAGGGGGAGAACACTGAAGCTTTCTTT. It codes for CSARQGENTEAFF.

This clone was seen a handful of times. J is TRBJ2-2 and V is TRBV6-5; a possible D gene is TRBD2 (6 bases). V gave up 2 bases and J gave up 5 bases, with 12 bases separating them. Germline V gene sequence: CDR1 MNHEY, CDR2 SVGAGI. This CDR3 contains 15 residues. In nucleotides, the CDR3 is TGTGCCAGCAGTTACCAACTAGCCGGGACCGGGGAGCTGTTTTTT. This codes for CASSYQLAGTGELFF.

CDR3 nucleotides: TGTGCCAGCAGCTTCGGACAGGGTGTGACCTACGAGCAGTACTTC. Its protein is CASSFGQGVTYEQYF. The gene calls are TRBV7-9 and TRBJ2-7; 8 bases align to TRBD1. Germline CDR1 and CDR2: SEHNR and FQNEAQ (reference sequence). The CDR3 sequence is 15 residues long. Trimming cost V 3 bases and J 2 bases; bases outside gene matches: 6.

This sequence joins TRBV6-5 and TRBJ2-5, with 7 bases matching TRBD1. CDR1 is MNHEY and CDR2 is SVGAGI in the germline V gene. V dropped 4 bases and J dropped 5; count of bases not matched to a gene: 7. This CDR3 contains 14 residues. CDR3 amino acids: CASSSPPTGETQYF. Here the CDR3 DNA reads TGTGCCAGCAGTTCCCCCCCGACAGGGGAGACCCAGTACTTC.

V gene TRBV7-2 combines with J gene TRBJ2-3; a weak D match, TRBD2 (6 bases). This CDR3 spans 15 amino acids. Germline V gene lookup returns CDR1 SGHTA and CDR2 FQGNSA. The germline V and J ends were trimmed by 4 bases and 3 bases, with 14 bases remaining between them. The CDR3 loop is CASSSVWAGTDTQYF. The CDR3 region has the DNA TGTGCCAGCAGCTCCGTTTGGGCGGGGACAGATACGCAGTATTTT.

V usage is TRBV29-1 and J usage is TRBJ2-7, with 8 bases matching TRBD1. Losses at the gene ends were 6 bases for V and 4 bases for J; bases not matched to a gene: 5. Germline values: CDR1 SQVTM, CDR2 ANQGSEA. The CDR3 is 12 residues long. The CDR3 loop is CSVLTGAYEQYF. CDR3 nucleotides: TGCAGCGTGCTGACAGGGGCATACGAGCAGTACTTC.

This chain joins TRBV30 and TRBJ1-2; possible D gene TRBD1, 5 bases. CDR1 is GTSNPN, CDR2 SVGIG, per germline (reference sequence). The length of the CDR3 is 14 residues. V was trimmed by 3 bases and J by 4 bases, leaving 15 bases between them. The CDR3 reads CAWSRTGLAYGYTF. The CDR3 coding sequence is TGTGCCTGGAGCCGGACGGGACTGGCCTATGGCTACACCTTC.

The chain couples TRBV7-9 to TRBJ1-5; no definite D call. Trimming cost V 4 bases and J 0 bases, with 16 bases left between them. Germline V gene lookup returns CDR1 SEHNR and CDR2 FQNEAQ (reference sequence). The CDR3 is 17 residues long. The CDR3 region has the DNA TGTGCCAGCAGCTCTGTAAGGACTCGTGATAGCAATCAGCCCCAGCATTTT. This sequence encodes CASSSVRTRDSNQPQHF.

V gene TRBV6-1 combines with J gene TRBJ2-1; TRBD2 matches at 9 bases. The V and J ends lost 3 bases and 4 bases, in that order; junction bases with no gene match: 7. The CDR3 is 16 residues long. Germline values: CDR1 MNHNS, CDR2 SASEGT. In DNA, the CDR3 is TGTGCCAGCAGTGACCTAAGCGGGAGGTCGTACAATGAGCAGTTCTTC. Translation: CASSDLSGRSYNEQFF.

The chain employs TRBV28 and TRBJ2-4, with 9 positions matching TRBD2. With V trimmed by 1 base and J by 2 bases, 6 bases remained unmatched. The CDR3 extends over 17 amino acids. The V gene's germline CDR1 is MDHEN and CDR2 SYDVKM. CDR3 DNA: TGTGCCAGCAGTTTATTTGGTAGCGGGGGTACCAAAAACATTCAGTACTTC. Translated, it gives CASSLFGSGGTKNIQYF.

The V gene is TRBV29-1, the J gene TRBJ1-5; D is ambiguous. CDR3 length: 15 amino acids. The germline V gene encodes CDR1 SQVTM and CDR2 ANQGSEA. Trimming removed 6 bases from V and 0 bases from J, with 15 bases in between. CDR3 residues: CSVASSADSNQPQHF. In DNA, the CDR3 is TGCAGCGTCGCTAGCTCGGCCGATAGCAATCAGCCCCAGCATTTT.

The V and J genes are TRBV7-9 and TRBJ1-1, with D perhaps TRBD1 (5 bases). Trimming took off 2 bases at V and 5 bases at J, with 9 bases between the two ends. Germline V gene sequence: CDR1 SEHNR, CDR2 FQNEAQ (reference sequence). This CDR3 is built from 13 residues. CDR3 region: CASSLYGGTEAFF. CDR3 DNA sequence: TGTGCCAGCAGCTTATACGGGGGTACTGAAGCTTTCTTT.

The CDR3 DNA is TGTGCCATCAGTGAGATCGGTAGCAATCAGCCCCAGCATTTT. Translated: CAISEIGSNQPQHF. V and J are TRBV10-3 and TRBJ1-5, with D unresolved. This CDR3 comprises 14 residues. Germline CDR1 reads ENHRY; CDR2 reads SYGVKD. V was pared by 2 bases and J by 0 bases, with 5 bases between.

V gene TRBV30 combines with J gene TRBJ2-2; 8 bases align to TRBD2. Unmatched junction bases numbered 6, after V lost 5 bases and J lost 1 base. This CDR3 comprises 15 residues. In germline, CDR1 is GTSNPN, CDR2 SVGIG (reference sequence). For the CDR3, the DNA is TGTGCCTGGTCCGCCGGGAGGGTGAACACCGGGGAGCTGTTTTTT. Translating it yields CAWSAGRVNTGELFF.